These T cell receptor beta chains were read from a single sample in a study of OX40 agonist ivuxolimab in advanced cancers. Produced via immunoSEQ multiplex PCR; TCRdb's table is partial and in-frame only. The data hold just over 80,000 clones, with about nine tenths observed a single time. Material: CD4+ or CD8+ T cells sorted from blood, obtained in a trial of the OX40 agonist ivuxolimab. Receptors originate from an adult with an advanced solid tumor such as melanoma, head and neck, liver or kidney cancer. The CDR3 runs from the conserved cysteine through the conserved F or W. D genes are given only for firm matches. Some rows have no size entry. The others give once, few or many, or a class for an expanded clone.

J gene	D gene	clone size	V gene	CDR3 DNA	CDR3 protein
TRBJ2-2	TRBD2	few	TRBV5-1	TGCGCCAGCAGACTAGCGGCGAACACCGGGGAGCTGTTTTTT	CASRLAANTGELFF
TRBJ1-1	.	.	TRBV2	TGTGCCAGCAATGGGGGCGGGGACACTGAAGCTTTCTTT	CASNGGGDTEAFF
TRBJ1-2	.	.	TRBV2	TGTGCCAGCAGTCTTAGCTTTGGAAGTTATGGCTACACCTTC	CASSLSFGSYGYTF
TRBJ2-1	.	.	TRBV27	TGTGCCAGCAGTCCTTGGGGCTACCAGGAGCAGTTCTTC	CASSPWGYQEQFF
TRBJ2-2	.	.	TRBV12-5	TGTGCTAGTGGTTTCTCTCCCCCCACCGGGGAGCTGTTTTTT	CASGFSPPTGELFF
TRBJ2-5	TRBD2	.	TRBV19	TGTGCCAGTACTAAGACTAGCGGGAGTCAAGAGACCCAGTACTTC	CASTKTSGSQETQYF
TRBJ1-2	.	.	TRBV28	TGTGCCAGCACCATATCCCAGTGGGTCTATGGCTACACCTTC	CASTISQWVYGYTF
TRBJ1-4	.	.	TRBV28	TGTGCCAGCATGGGGTTTCCTAATGAAAAACTGTTTTTT	CASMGFPNEKLFF
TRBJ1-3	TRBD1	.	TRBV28	TGTGCCAGCACCAGACAGGGGGCTCGAGGAAACACCATATATTTT	CASTRQGARGNTIYF
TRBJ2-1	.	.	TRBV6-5	TGTGCCAGCAGAAAAGGGGACGAACGGACGAATGAGCAGTTCTTC	CASRKGDERTNEQFF
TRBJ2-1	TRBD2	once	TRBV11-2	TGTGCCAGCACCCCCTTGGGGCTAGCGGGTGCCAATGAGCAGTTCTTC	CASTPLGLAGANEQFF
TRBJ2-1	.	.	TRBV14	TGTGCCAGCAGCCAAGATGCCGGGAGCTCCTACAATGAGCAGTTCTTC	CASSQDAGSSYNEQFF
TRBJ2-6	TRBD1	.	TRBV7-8	TGTGCCAGCAGTTTTGACAGGGTTGATTCCCCTTCTGGGGCCAACGTCCTGACTTTC	CASSFDRVDSPSGANVLTF
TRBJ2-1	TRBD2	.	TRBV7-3	TGTGCCAGCAGCTTAGGAGGGACTAGCGCATACAATGAGCAGTTCTTC	CASSLGGTSAYNEQFF
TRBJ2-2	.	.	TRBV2	TGTGCCAGCAGTGTCTGGGCTCGAGGCGGGGAGCTGTTTTTT	CASSVWARGGELFF
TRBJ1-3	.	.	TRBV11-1	TGTGCCAGCAGCAAGACAAACTCTGGAAACACCATATATTTT	CASSKTNSGNTIYF
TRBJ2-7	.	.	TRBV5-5	TGTGCCAGCAGCTTGGTCGCTTACGAGCAGTACTTC	CASSLVAYEQYF
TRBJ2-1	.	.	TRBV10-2	TGCGCCAGCAGGGGGGCCGGGAGCAGCTACAATGAGCAGTTCTTC	CASRGAGSSYNEQFF
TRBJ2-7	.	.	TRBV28	TGTGCAAGCGGGCAGGGAATATTCTACGAGCAGTACTTC	CASGQGIFYEQYF
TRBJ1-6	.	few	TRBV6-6	TGTGCCAGCAGTTACTTAGCGGCGAATTCACCCCTCCACTTT	CASSYLAANSPLHF
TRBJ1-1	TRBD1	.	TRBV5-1	TGCGCCAGCAGCCCATGGACAGGGCGCGGGGACACTGAAGCTTTCTTT	CASSPWTGRGDTEAFF
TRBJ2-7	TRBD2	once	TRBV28	TGTGCCAGCAGGGTAGCGGGAGCACTCTACGAGCAGTACTTC	CASRVAGALYEQYF
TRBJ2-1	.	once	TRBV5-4	TGTGCCAGCAGCCCCAATGAGCAGTTCTTC	CASSPNEQFF
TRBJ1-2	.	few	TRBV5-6	TGTGCCAGCAGCTTGACAGGGCTGGAATTCGGCTACACCTTC	CASSLTGLEFGYTF
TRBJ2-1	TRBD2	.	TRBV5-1	TGCGCCAGCAGCCCCTCCCTTCTAGCGGGAGGAAGCAATGAGCAGTTCTTC	CASSPSLLAGGSNEQFF
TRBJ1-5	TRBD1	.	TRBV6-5	TGTGCCAGCAGTTACAAGGCGGCAGGGGGTCAGCCCCAGCATTTT	CASSYKAAGGQPQHF
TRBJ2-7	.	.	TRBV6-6	TGTGCCAGCAGCCTCAGCGGAAACTCCTACGAGCAGTACTTC	CASSLSGNSYEQYF
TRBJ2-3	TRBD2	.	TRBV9	TGTGCCAGCAGCGTAGGACTAGCGGGACCAGATACGCAGTATTTT	CASSVGLAGPDTQYF
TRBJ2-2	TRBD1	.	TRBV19	TGTGCCAGTGGCCACACAGGGGCCACCGGGGAGCTGTTTTTT	CASGHTGATGELFF
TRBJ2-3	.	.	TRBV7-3	TGTGCCAGCAGCCCCAAAGGCTGGCGAGATACGCAGTATTTT	CASSPKGWRDTQYF
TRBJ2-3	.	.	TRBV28	TGTGCCAGCACCAAAATGGTAGCGGCCTCCGCAGATACGCAGTATTTT	CASTKMVAASADTQYF
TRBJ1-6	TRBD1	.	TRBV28	TGTGCCAGCACCACTTGGACAGGAGGTGGTTCACCCCTCCACTTT	CASTTWTGGGSPLHF
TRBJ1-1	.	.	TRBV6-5	TGTGCCAGCAGCCCACCCGGGTCGGGGAGGAGAGAAGCTTTCTTT	CASSPPGSGRREAFF
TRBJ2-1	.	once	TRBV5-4	TGTGCCAGCAGCTTAGAAGGGAGAATGTCCTACAATGAGCAGTTCTTC	CASSLEGRMSYNEQFF
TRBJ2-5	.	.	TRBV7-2	TGTGCCAGCAGCCCCAACCTGGTGGAGACCCAGTACTTC	CASSPNLVETQYF
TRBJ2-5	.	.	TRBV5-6	TGTGCCAGCAGCTTGGGCCGAATGGGATGGGAGACCCAGTACTTC	CASSLGRMGWETQYF
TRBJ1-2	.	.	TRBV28	TGTGCCAGCAGTTTACAGCCTTATGGCTACACCTTC	CASSLQPYGYTF
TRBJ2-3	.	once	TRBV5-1	TGCGCCAGCAGCTTGGAGGGGGGGCCGGATACGCAGTATTTT	CASSLEGGPDTQYF
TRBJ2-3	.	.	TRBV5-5	TGTGCCAGCAGCTTTATAGAAAATACGCAGTATTTT	CASSFIENTQYF
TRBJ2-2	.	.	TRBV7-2	TGTGCCAGCAGCGTACAGGCGAACGGGGAGCTGTTTTTT	CASSVQANGELFF
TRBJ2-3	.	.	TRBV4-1	TGCGCCAGCAGCCAAGATCCGGGGGTTGTGACAGATACGCAGTATTTT	CASSQDPGVVTDTQYF
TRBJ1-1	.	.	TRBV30	TGTGCCTGGAACTTACAGGGTTACACTGAAGCTTTCTTT	CAWNLQGYTEAFF
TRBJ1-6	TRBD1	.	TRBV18	TGTGCCAGCTCACGGACAGGGGGCCGGAATTCACCCCTCCACTTT	CASSRTGGRNSPLHF
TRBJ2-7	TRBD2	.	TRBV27	TGTGCCAGCAGTTTCGTACTAGCGGGAGGGCGAGAGCAGTACTTC	CASSFVLAGGREQYF
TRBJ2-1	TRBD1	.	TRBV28	TGTGCCAGCAGTTTAGGACAGGGGGGATACAATGAGCAGTTCTTC	CASSLGQGGYNEQFF
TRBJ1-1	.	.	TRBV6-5	TGTGCCACACGGTCGGTCGTTGAAGCTTTCTTT	CATRSVVEAFF
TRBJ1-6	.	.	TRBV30	TGTGCCTGGAATTCCGGGGGATCACCCCTCCACTTT	CAWNSGGSPLHF
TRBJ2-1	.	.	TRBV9	TGTGCCAGCAGCGTAGTGGTAGCTGGTGAGCAGTTCTTC	CASSVVVAGEQFF
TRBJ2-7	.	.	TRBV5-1	TGCGCCAGCAGCTTGCACGTCGACGGGGGCGCGAGTTACGAGCAGTACTTC	CASSLHVDGGASYEQYF
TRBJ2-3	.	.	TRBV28	TGTGCCAGCAGTTTATGGGGTGACACTCGGGAAGGCACAGATACGCAGTATTTT	CASSLWGDTREGTDTQYF
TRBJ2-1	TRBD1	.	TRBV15	TGTGCCACCAGCAGAGGGACAGGGAGTAATGAGCAGTTCTTC	CATSRGTGSNEQFF
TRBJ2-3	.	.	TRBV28	TGTGCCAGCACCAGACACTCGTCATCGGATACGCAGTATTTT	CASTRHSSSDTQYF
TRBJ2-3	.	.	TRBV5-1	TGCGCCAGCAGCGGCGGGGGCACAGATACGCAGTATTTT	CASSGGGTDTQYF
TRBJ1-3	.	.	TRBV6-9	TGTGCCAGCAGTTACGACAGCTCTGGAAACACCATATATTTT	CASSYDSSGNTIYF